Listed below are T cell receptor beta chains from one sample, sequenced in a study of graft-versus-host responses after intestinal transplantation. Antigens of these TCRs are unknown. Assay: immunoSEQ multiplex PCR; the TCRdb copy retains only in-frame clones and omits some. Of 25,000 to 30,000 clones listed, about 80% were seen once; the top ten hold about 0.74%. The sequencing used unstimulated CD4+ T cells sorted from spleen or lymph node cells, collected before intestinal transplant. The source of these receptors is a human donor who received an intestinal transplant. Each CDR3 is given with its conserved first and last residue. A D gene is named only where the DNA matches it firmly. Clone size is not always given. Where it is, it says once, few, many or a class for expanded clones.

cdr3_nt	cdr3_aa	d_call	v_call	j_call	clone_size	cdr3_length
TGTGCCAGCAGCCCGGGATTCGGGGAGCTGTTTTTT	CASSPGFGELFF	NA	TRBV14	TRBJ2-2	NA	12
TGTGCCAGCAGCAAAGTTACGAACGATATTATCCGCACAGATACGCAGTATTTT	CASSKVTNDIIRTDTQYF	NA	TRBV21-1	TRBJ2-3	NA	18
TGTGCCAGCAGCCTGGGACAAATCTATGGCTACACCTTC	CASSLGQIYGYTF	NA	TRBV7-9	TRBJ1-2	NA	13
TGTGCCACTACTCTCACGGTGGCCACCGGGGAGCTGTTTTTT	CATTLTVATGELFF	NA	TRBV6-1	TRBJ2-2	few	14
TGCGCCAGCAGTCTCAAGGAGGAGCACGGGGAGACCCAGTACTTC	CASSLKEEHGETQYF	NA	TRBV23-1	TRBJ2-5	NA	15
TGTGCCAGCGGTGTCTCCTCAGGCACTGAAGCTTTCTTT	CASGVSSGTEAFF	NA	TRBV2	TRBJ1-1	NA	13
TGTGCCAGCAGGGCGGGGCCCTCCTACGAGCAGTACTTC	CASRAGPSYEQYF	NA	TRBV2	TRBJ2-7	few	13
TGTGCCAGCAGTTTAATAAATCAGCCCCAGCATTTT	CASSLINQPQHF	NA	TRBV28	TRBJ1-5	NA	12
TGTGCCAGCAAGGAGGACAGGAACACCGGGGAGCTGTTTTTT	CASKEDRNTGELFF	NA	TRBV2	TRBJ2-2	once	14
TGTGCCAGCAGTGACTCCCGGGGGGCCTACGAGCAGTACTTC	CASSDSRGAYEQYF	TRBD2	TRBV6-4	TRBJ2-7	once	14
TGCGCCAGCAGCTTTCTCAGTGGCCGCCAGGAAGAGACCCAGTACTTC	CASSFLSGRQEETQYF	NA	TRBV5-1	TRBJ2-5	NA	16
TGCGCCAGCAGCTTCCCAGGGAGGGATGAAAAACTGTTTTTT	CASSFPGRDEKLFF	NA	TRBV5-1	TRBJ1-4	NA	14
TGTGCTAGTGGTATTTCCGGGACTAGCGGGGGCCGCACAGATACGCAGTATTTT	CASGISGTSGGRTDTQYF	TRBD2	TRBV12-5	TRBJ2-3	NA	18
TGTGCCAGTAGTCTACAGGCCCGTGGGGACGAGCAGTACTTC	CASSLQARGDEQYF	NA	TRBV19	TRBJ2-7	NA	14
TGTGCCAGCAGCTTATTCGCAGGGGCAGGACTAGATACGCAGTATTTT	CASSLFAGAGLDTQYF	NA	TRBV7-9	TRBJ2-3	NA	16
TGCAGCGTTGTTTCGCAGGGGGCCCACGAGCAGTACTTC	CSVVSQGAHEQYF	TRBD1	TRBV29-1	TRBJ2-7	once	13
TGTGCCAGCAGCCCCTTCTTTGCGAACACCGGGGAGCTGTTTTTT	CASSPFFANTGELFF	NA	TRBV5-5	TRBJ2-2	few	15
TGTGCCAGCAGCTTACCGGGACTCTATAACACCGGGGAGCTGTTTTTT	CASSLPGLYNTGELFF	NA	TRBV28	TRBJ2-2	few	16
TGTGCCAGCAAGCCCAGCAGTAGCTACGAGCAGTACTTC	CASKPSSSYEQYF	NA	TRBV27	TRBJ2-7	NA	13
TGTGCCAGCAGTGAAAACCCAAGGGGGCTGAACACCGGGGAGCTGTTTTTT	CASSENPRGLNTGELFF	TRBD1	TRBV6-1	TRBJ2-2	once	17